One and the same sample provided the 24 T cell receptor beta chains below, sequenced in a study of post-analysis software for immune sequencing data (dated by TCRdb to the mid-2010s). Points the paper makes about the study in general: Several TRBV segments, including TRBV5-6, TRBV5-1 and TRBV20-1, were significantly more frequent in patients than controls.

No antigen has been assigned to these receptors. To prepare the library, PCR was applied. Sequenced using an Illumina HiSeq 2500. Unique molecular identifiers were incorporated into TCR beta cDNA libraries to reduce PCR and sequencing biases. The public reads were quality trimmed at Q25 with fastp and then assembled into clones with MiXCR by TCRdb, keeping productive beta chains. Identical CDR3 protein sequences are pooled into one entry, listed with their most common genes and DNA. The sample table records 700,000 to 800,000 distinct CDR3 sequences; approximately 30% of these occur just once. 0.56% of the sample goes to the ten largest clones. Sequencing used blood. The receptors were gathered from a girl between 10 and 17 years old with multiple sclerosis.

Note on this clonotype: The junction does not match germline at one end; this may be a read error. The rearrangement uses TRBV5-6 and TRBJ2-4; 7 bases align to TRBD2. The DNA end favors TRBJ2-5, so the J call may be wrong. Germline CDR1 and CDR2: SGHDT and YYEEEE. There are 16 residues in the CDR3. Written as DNA, the CDR3 is TGTGCCAACAGCTTCACACAGAGTCGACTAGCAGAGACCCAGTACTTC. It codes for CANSFTQSRLAETQYF.

This clonotype was counted only a few times. As DNA, the CDR3 is TGTGCTAGTGGTTTGGGACTTCCCGGGCGGCATGAGCAGTTCTTC. Protein: CASGLGLPGRHEQFF. The rearrangement joins TRBV12-5 to TRBJ2-1; unclear D gene. This CDR3 has 15 amino acids. Germline V gene lookup returns CDR1 LGHNT and CDR2 FRNRAP. The V gene lost 1 base and the J gene lost 8 bases, with 15 bases spanning the gap.

This chain uses TRBV6-5 with TRBJ2-1; D possibly matches TRBD1 or TRBD2 (6 bases each). The CDR3 consists of 16 residues. Germline-derived CDR1 and CDR2 are MNHEY and SVGAGI. Trimming took 0 bases from V and 10 from J, leaving 19 bases between them. CDR3 amino acids: CASSYSGGSVRGEQFF. The CDR3 DNA reads TGTGCCAGCAGTTACTCGGGGGGCTCCGTCCGTGGGGAGCAGTTCTTC.

This clonotype has only a few counts. This rearrangement joins TRBV6-6 to TRBJ1-1; D gene ambiguous. The CDR3 runs 13 residues. V lost 6 bases, J lost 4 bases, and 12 bases lay in between. CDR1 MNHNY and CDR2 SVGAGI come from the germline V gene (reference sequence). The CDR3 loop reads CASRQPPLTEAFF. Here the CDR3 DNA reads TGTGCCAGCAGACAACCTCCCCTCACTGAAGCTTTCTTT.

The chain recombines TRBV18 with TRBJ1-4; TRBD1 is a possible D gene (5 bases). The V end lost 1 base, the J end lost 0 bases, and 18 bases lay between the germline ends. This CDR3 is built from 19 residues. Germline CDR1 and CDR2: KGHSH and LQKENI. The CDR3 DNA follows: TGTGCCAGCTCACCACTCCAGACGGGGAGGGACGCAACTAATGAAAAACTGTTTTTT. Translating it yields CASSPLQTGRDATNEKLFF.

The rearrangement joins TRBV6-2 or TRBV6-3 to TRBJ2-7, with D possibly being TRBD1 (7 bases). V was shortened by 5 bases and J by 0 bases, with 14 bases between the two germline ends. Germline assignment: CDR1 MNHEY and CDR2 SVGEGT. The CDR3 loop spans 15 amino acids. The CDR3 bases are TGTGCCAGCAGTCGACAGGGAGGTCCCTCCTACGAGCAGTACTTC. It yields the protein CASSRQGGPSYEQYF.

This clonotype turned up a few times. The rearrangement links TRBV29-1 to TRBJ1-1; D ambiguous. The CDR3 is made up of 14 amino acids. CDR1 is SQVTM and CDR2 is ANQGSEA in the germline V gene. V lost 7 bases and J 5 bases, leaving 20 bases between the germline ends. CDR3 sequence: CSAPEGGRSTEAFF. The CDR3 bases are TGCAGCGCCCCCGAGGGTGGGAGGTCTACTGAAGCTTTCTTT.

The chain couples TRBV7-2 to TRBJ2-5, with a weak D call TRBD1 (5 bases). Germline V gene data show CDR1 as SGHTA and CDR2 as FQGNSA. Trimming took 5 bases from V and 1 from J, leaving 11 bases between them. This CDR3 region has 14 residues. CDR3 DNA: TGTGCCAGCAGCGTTTACAGGTTCCAAGAGACCCAGTACTTC. It yields the protein CASSVYRFQETQYF.

The rearrangement links TRBV27 to TRBJ2-7, with D perhaps matching TRBD1 (6 bases). The CDR3 has 15 amino acids. Looked up from germline, CDR1 is MNHEY and CDR2 is SMNVEV (reference sequence). Trimming removed 6 bases at V and 1 base at J, with 16 bases between. The CDR3 coding sequence is TGTGCCAGCAGCGCGACAGGAAAACTATCCTACGAGCAGTACTTC. It yields the protein CASSATGKLSYEQYF.

This clonotype was picked up one time. V usage is TRBV25-1 and J usage is TRBJ2-1; tentatively, D is TRBD1 (5 bases). Per the germline V gene, CDR1 is MGHDK and CDR2 is SYGVNS. Trimming stripped 3 bases from V and 9 bases from J, with 12 bases between. CDR3 length: 13 residues. The CDR3: CASSEATVAEQFF. DNA for the CDR3: TGTGCCAGCAGTGAGGCGACAGTAGCTGAGCAGTTCTTC.

V is TRBV7-2 and J is TRBJ1-5; D may be TRBD1 (5 bases). Germline loops: CDR1 SGHTA, CDR2 FQGNSA. Trimming removed 5 bases at V and 6 bases at J, with 14 bases between. CDR3 size: 14 residues. The CDR3 DNA reads TGTGCCAGCAGCCGATCAGGGTGGAGTCAGCCCCAGCATTTT. It is translated as CASSRSGWSQPQHF.

The V call is TRBV14, the J call TRBJ2-7; no clear D gene. The end of the DNA is better explained by TRBJ2-5, so the J call may be wrong. CDR1 and CDR2 (germline): SGHDN, FVKESK. The CDR3 length is 13 residues. CDR3 nucleotide sequence: TGTGCCAGCAGCCAAGACTTGGTGGGGACCCAGTACTTC. Its translation: CASSQDLVGTQYF.

This clonotype showed up just a few times. V usage is TRBV29-1 and J usage is TRBJ2-7; the match to TRBD2 covers 10 bases. This CDR3 is 12 amino acids long. Germline V gene lookup returns CDR1 SQVTM and CDR2 ANQGSEA. The junction had 8 bases not matched to a gene; V was cut back by 3 bases and J by 12 bases. CDR3 nucleotide sequence: TGCAGCGTTGACGCCAGCGGGGGGGACTGGTACTTC. It encodes CSVDASGGDWYF.

This chain uses TRBV29-1 with TRBJ2-1, with 7 bases identical to TRBD1. This CDR3 is 13 amino acids long. V lost 6 bases to trimming and J lost 6 bases; unmatched junction nucleotides: 8. Germline V lookup: CDR1 SQVTM, CDR2 ANQGSEA. The CDR3 coding sequence is TGCAGCGTAGACGTAACAGGGGTCAATGAGCAGTTCTTC. This encodes CSVDVTGVNEQFF.

This sequence joins TRBV6-1 and TRBJ2-3, with TRBD2 identical over 8 bases. V lost 7 bases, J lost 4 bases, and 16 bases stayed unmatched. Germline V gene sequence: CDR1 MNHNS, CDR2 SASEGT. This CDR3 is 17 amino acids long. The CDR3 is CASMGRGAFSVADTQYF. CDR3 DNA: TGTGCCAGCATGGGGCGGGGGGCCTTTTCGGTGGCAGATACGCAGTATTTT.

This clonotype was counted only a few times. The V call is TRBV28, the J call TRBJ2-7; D unclear. V shed 6 bases and J shed 5 bases, with 17 bases lying between them. Germline CDR1 MDHEN, CDR2 SYDVKM. The CDR3 runs 14 residues. CDR3 sequence: CASSPEDEIHEQYF. CDR3 nucleotide sequence: TGTGCCAGCAGCCCTGAAGATGAAATTCACGAGCAGTACTTC.

This clonotype was observed a handful of times. This rearrangement joins TRBV20-1 to TRBJ2-5; tentatively, D is TRBD2 (5 bases). The tail of the sequence fits TRBJ2-7 better, so the J call may be wrong. Germline V gene sequence: CDR1 DFQATT, CDR2 SNEGSKA (reference sequence). The CDR3 is 13 residues long. CDR3 sequence reads: CSAPDLLGYEQYF. The CDR3 nucleotides read TGCAGTGCGCCGGACTTACTCGGGTACGAGCAGTACTTC.

The chain employs TRBV12-3 or TRBV12-4 and TRBJ1-5; D is undetermined. The germline V and J ends were trimmed by 1 base and 8 bases, with 12 bases remaining between them. CDR3 length: 14 residues. This CDR3 reads CASSLGLRMEPQHF. The CDR3 bases are TGTGCCAGCAGTTTAGGACTGAGAATGGAGCCCCAGCATTTT.

V gene TRBV6-6 combines with J gene TRBJ1-1; no clear D. The CDR3 consists of 13 residues. Between the trimmed V and J ends, which lost 2 bases and 4 bases, there was a span of 8 bases. Germline V lookup: CDR1 MNHNY, CDR2 SVGAGI (reference sequence). The CDR3 DNA reads as TGTGCCAGCAGTTACGTAGGTGGCACTGAAGCTTTCTTT. It is translated as CASSYVGGTEAFF.

The chain carries TRBV10-3 and TRBJ2-1, with D perhaps TRBD1 or TRBD2 (6 bases each). This CDR3 is 15 amino acids long. CDR1 and CDR2 from the germline V gene are ENHRY and SYGVKD. The CDR3 DNA follows: TGTGTCCGAGAGGGGGAGGCCGAGCGTTACAATGAGCAGTTCTTC. Protein: CVREGEAERYNEQFF.

This clonotype turned up a few times. CDR3 in DNA: TGCAGTGCTAGAGATCCCCTGGGAGCTGAGCAGTACTTC. Residues: CSARDPLGAEQYF. The V call is TRBV20-1, the J call TRBJ2-5; D perhaps matches TRBD2 (5 bases). There are 13 residues in the CDR3. From germline, CDR1 is DFQATT and CDR2 SNEGSKA (reference sequence). The ends were cut back, 0 bases at V and 11 bases at J, with 16 bases in the middle.

This rearrangement joins TRBV11-2 to TRBJ2-5, with D tentatively TRBD2 (6 bases). The CDR3 has 15 amino acids. CDR1 is SGHAT, CDR2 FQNNGV, per germline. V was shortened by 3 bases and J by 1 base, with 12 bases between the two germline ends. DNA of the CDR3: TGTGCCAGCAGCTTCCCTATAGCGGCCCAAGAGACCCAGTACTTC. This encodes CASSFPIAAQETQYF.

This clonotype has only a few counts. The V and J genes are TRBV4-1 and TRBJ1-5, with TRBD1 matching over 7 bases. This CDR3 has 14 amino acids. V lost 2 bases and J lost 6; bases outside the gene matches: 4. Germline V gene sequence: CDR1 MGHRA, CDR2 YSYEKL. The CDR3 DNA reads TGCGCCAGCAGCCAATTGACAGGGACTCAGCCCCAGCATTTT. Its protein is CASSQLTGTQPQHF.

The genes are TRBV5-1 and TRBJ2-1; maybe TRBD1 (6 bases). The CDR3 loop spans 15 amino acids. The germline gives CDR1 SGHRS, CDR2 YFSETQ. V gave up 4 bases and J gave up 2 bases, with 13 bases separating them. In DNA, the CDR3 is TGCGCCAGCAGCCGGGCCCCAGGGGCCTACAATGAGCAGTTCTTC. Protein product: CASSRAPGAYNEQFF. Filled out from reference TRBV5-1 and TRBJ2-1, the complete variable domain reads KAGVTQTPRYLIKTRGQQVTLSCSPISGHRSVSWYQQTPGQGLQFLFEYFSETQRNKGNFPGRFSGRQFSNSRSEMNVSTLELGDSALYLCASSRAPGAYNEQFFGPGTRLTVL.